This is a list of T cell receptor beta chains from one sample in a study of T cells expressing NK-cell markers. TCRdb processed the 5' RACE reads again and assigns one entry to each CDR3 protein, with no DNA. In total, the table holds under 600,000 distinct CDR3 sequences. The sequenced sample was blood T cells: a sorted CD56 or NKG2C T cell subset, CD4+ or CD8+ T cells, or bulk PBMC T cells (not recorded which). These receptors all come from a woman aged 45-59 years in good health. The CDR3 runs from the conserved cysteine through the conserved F or W.

V	length	J	CDR3
TRBV29-1	14	TRBJ2-7	CSVAHPDRPLEQYF
TRBV27	12	TRBJ1-6	CASSWGDSPLHF
TRBV7-2	14	TRBJ1-6	CASSRAGLGSPLHF
TRBV28	15	TRBJ2-5	CASSLFPGHKETQYF
TRBV20-1	11	TRBJ1-5	CSAGRNQPQHF
TRBV2	13	TRBJ2-7	CASASQGSYEQYF
TRBV5-8	16	TRBJ2-2	CASGGMGSRYTGELFF
TRBV21-1	19	TRBJ2-1	CASSKVGLWELAGYNEQFF
TRBV19	14	TRBJ2-1	CASSLQLLRSEQFF
TRBV18	21	TRBJ2-2	CASSPGGLAGGPLLNTGELFF
TRBV9	15	TRBJ2-1	CASSVRTGAYNEQFF
TRBV12-3/TRBV12-4	16	TRBJ2-1	CASSGPIAGAYNEQFF
TRBV24-1	17	TRBJ2-1	CATSDMGTSGNYNEQFF
TRBV5-1	14	TRBJ2-2	CASSNRTSVGELFF
TRBV5-1	19	TRBJ2-2	CASSPYLPGQGYNTGELFF
TRBV19	13	TRBJ1-1	CASIGQGNTEAFF
TRBV6-5	19	TRBJ2-2	CASSLTTSGRARDTGELFF
TRBV11-3	15	TRBJ2-5	CASSSHLGTAWTQYF
TRBV20-1	14	TRBJ2-3	CSAKRDGSTDTQYF
TRBV4-1	19	TRBJ2-3	CASSLGRLAGVVGTDTQYF
TRBV20-1	14	TRBJ2-3	CSAQVASLLDTQYF
TRBV7-9	15	TRBJ2-5	CASSLGPGLGETQYF
TRBV5-1	15	TRBJ2-1	CASSRKREGHYEQFF
TRBV9	15	TRBJ2-5	CASSYQGVGQETQYF
TRBV27	16	TRBJ2-3	CASSLLEGFSTDTQYF
TRBV5-1	14	TRBJ2-7	CASSLASGRYEQYF
TRBV7-8	13	TRBJ1-5	CASSLALWQPQHF
TRBV6-5	16	TRBJ2-1	CASSYSARSSYNEQFF
TRBV9	16	TRBJ1-6	CASSSFRRVANSPLHF
TRBV21-1	16	TRBJ2-5	CASSKYPRRGKETQYF
TRBV20-1	13	TRBJ1-3	CSASASAGNTIYF
TRBV11-1	16	TRBJ2-5	CASRAFVSGREETQYF
TRBV18	14	TRBJ2-5	CASSPNAEGETQYF
TRBV5-6	15	TRBJ2-2	CASSSNFRGAGELFF
TRBV12-3/TRBV12-4	15	TRBJ1-4	CASSLTPGTNEKLFF
TRBV28	14	TRBJ2-5	CASSFLQGRETQYF
TRBV12-3/TRBV12-4	15	TRBJ1-1	CASSLGSQGATEAFF
TRBV29-1	13	TRBJ1-1	CSATTGGGTEAFF
TRBV6-5	16	TRBJ2-2	CASLPSWAGTTGELFF
TRBV4-2	19	TRBJ2-5	CASSQDRGLAGGKQETQYF
TRBV20-1	13	TRBJ1-1	CSCPGRRYTEAFF
TRBV28	15	TRBJ2-7	CASSLGGLGSDEQYF
TRBV12-5	16	TRBJ2-1	CASGTFGSSSYNEQFF
TRBV20-1	11	TRBJ2-4	CSAPGKNIQYF
TRBV3-1	12	TRBJ2-5	CASSQGTSRWYF
TRBV7-3	16	TRBJ2-1	CASSLSPAGGFYEQFF
TRBV6-5	12	TRBJ2-3	CASSQGAGTQYF
TRBV20-1	15	TRBJ1-1	CSATGILGMNTEAFF
TRBV27	17	TRBJ2-1	CASSPPSLAGVRYEQFF
TRBV12-3/TRBV12-4	13	TRBJ1-1	CASSKGLGREAFF
TRBV20-1	15	TRBJ2-7	CSASAPTGQGAGQYF
TRBV7-8	15	TRBJ1-3	CASATRVVTGNTIYF
TRBV25-1	14	TRBJ1-4	CASSERGAAEKLFF
TRBV10-3	11	TRBJ2-1	CAISALDEQFF
TRBV7-3	12	TRBJ2-3	CASSPPLGTQYF
TRBV5-1	14	TRBJ2-7	CASSYGTGNNRAYF
TRBV5-1	13	TRBJ2-3	CASSMSHADTQYF